This T cell receptor beta chain was sequenced during a study of post-analysis software for immune sequencing data. This clonotype was picked up many times. Its antigen is undetermined. TCR beta cDNA libraries included unique molecular identifiers. Starting from roughly 1 to 10 million T cells, the study yielded 460,000 or so cDNA molecules. TCRdb passed the PCR reads through MiXCR, listing each CDR3 protein once. Of over 150,000 distinct CDR3 sequences in the sample, approximately 30% were seen once. Study-wide results and caveats: Multiple sclerosis patients had significantly lower normalized Chao1 diversity than controls. TRBV5-6, TRBV5-1 and TRBV20-1 belonged to a set of a handful of TRBV segments that were more frequent in patients than controls. Samples from a shared batch, those prepared together, strongly co-clustered by F measure.

Germline CDR1 SGHRS, CDR2 YFSETQ. Trimming removed 3 bases from V and 12 bases from J; junction bases left unmatched: 8. CDR3 length equals 15 residues. The source is a girl aged 10-17 years with multiple sclerosis. Sequences were obtained from blood. The gene calls are TRBV5-1 and TRBJ2-1, with TRBD2 identical over 14 bases. The CDR3: CASSSGLAGGLGQFF. The CDR3 nucleotides read TGCGCCAGCAGCTCAGGACTAGCGGGAGGACTGGGGCAGTTCTTC.